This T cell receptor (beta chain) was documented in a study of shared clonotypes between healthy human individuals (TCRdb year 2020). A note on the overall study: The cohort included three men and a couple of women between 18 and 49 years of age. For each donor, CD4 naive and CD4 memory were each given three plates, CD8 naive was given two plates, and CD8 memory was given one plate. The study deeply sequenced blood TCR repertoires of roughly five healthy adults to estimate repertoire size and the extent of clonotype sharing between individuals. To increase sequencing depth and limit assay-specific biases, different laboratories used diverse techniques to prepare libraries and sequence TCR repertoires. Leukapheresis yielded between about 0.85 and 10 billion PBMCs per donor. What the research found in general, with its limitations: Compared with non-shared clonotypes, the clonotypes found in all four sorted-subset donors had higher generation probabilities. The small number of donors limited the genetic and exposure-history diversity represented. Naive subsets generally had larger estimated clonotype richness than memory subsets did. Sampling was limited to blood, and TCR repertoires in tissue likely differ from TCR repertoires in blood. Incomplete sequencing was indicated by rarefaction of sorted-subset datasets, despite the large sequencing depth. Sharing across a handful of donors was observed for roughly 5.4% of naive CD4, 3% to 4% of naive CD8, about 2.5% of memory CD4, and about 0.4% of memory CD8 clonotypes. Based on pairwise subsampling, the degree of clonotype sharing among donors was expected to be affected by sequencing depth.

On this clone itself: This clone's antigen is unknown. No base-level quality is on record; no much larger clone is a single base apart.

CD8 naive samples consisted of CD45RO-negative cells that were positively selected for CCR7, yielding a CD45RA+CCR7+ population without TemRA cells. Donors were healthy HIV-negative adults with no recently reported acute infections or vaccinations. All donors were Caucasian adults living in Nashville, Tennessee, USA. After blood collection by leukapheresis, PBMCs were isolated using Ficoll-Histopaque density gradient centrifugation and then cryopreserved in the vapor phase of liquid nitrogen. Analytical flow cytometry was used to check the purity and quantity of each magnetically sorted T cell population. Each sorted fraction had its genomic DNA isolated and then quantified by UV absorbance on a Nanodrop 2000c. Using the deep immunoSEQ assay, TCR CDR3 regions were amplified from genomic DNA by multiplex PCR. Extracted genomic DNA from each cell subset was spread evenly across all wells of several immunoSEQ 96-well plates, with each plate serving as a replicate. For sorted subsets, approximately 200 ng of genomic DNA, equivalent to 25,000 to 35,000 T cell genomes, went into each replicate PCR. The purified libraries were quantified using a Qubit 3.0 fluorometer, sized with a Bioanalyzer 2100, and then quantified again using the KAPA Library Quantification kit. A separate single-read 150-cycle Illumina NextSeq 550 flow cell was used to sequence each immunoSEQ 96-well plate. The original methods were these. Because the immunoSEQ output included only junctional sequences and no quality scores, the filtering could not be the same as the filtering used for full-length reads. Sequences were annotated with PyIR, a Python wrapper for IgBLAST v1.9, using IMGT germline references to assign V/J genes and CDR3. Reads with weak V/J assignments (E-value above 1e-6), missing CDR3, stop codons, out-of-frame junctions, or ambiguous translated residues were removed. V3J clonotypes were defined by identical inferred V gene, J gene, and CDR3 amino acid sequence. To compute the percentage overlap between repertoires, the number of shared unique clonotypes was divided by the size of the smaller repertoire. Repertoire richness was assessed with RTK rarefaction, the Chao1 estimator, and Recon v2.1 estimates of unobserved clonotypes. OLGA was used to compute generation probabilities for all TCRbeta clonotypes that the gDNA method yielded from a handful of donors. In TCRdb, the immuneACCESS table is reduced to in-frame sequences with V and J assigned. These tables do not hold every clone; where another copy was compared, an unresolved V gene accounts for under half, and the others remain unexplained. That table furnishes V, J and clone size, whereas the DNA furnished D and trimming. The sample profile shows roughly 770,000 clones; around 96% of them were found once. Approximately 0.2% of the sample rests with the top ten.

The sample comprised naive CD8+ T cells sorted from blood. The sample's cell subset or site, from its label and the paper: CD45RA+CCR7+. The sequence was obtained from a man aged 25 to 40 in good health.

This receptor has the CDR3 CASSFSGAYEQYF. DNA sequence: TGTGCCAGCAGCTTTTCGGGGGCCTACGAGCAGTACTTC. The receptor chain draws on TRBV5-5 and TRBJ2-7; the D segment could be TRBD2, given 6 matching bases. Trimming costs V 2 bases and J 2 bases, and their ends lie 8 bases apart. Via the germline V gene (reference sequence), CDR1 is SGHKS and CDR2 YYEKEE. The CDR3 runs 13 amino acids, cysteine and phenylalanine included. Of the read, only the CDR3 DNA is kept; its 39 bases are in frame from base 1.